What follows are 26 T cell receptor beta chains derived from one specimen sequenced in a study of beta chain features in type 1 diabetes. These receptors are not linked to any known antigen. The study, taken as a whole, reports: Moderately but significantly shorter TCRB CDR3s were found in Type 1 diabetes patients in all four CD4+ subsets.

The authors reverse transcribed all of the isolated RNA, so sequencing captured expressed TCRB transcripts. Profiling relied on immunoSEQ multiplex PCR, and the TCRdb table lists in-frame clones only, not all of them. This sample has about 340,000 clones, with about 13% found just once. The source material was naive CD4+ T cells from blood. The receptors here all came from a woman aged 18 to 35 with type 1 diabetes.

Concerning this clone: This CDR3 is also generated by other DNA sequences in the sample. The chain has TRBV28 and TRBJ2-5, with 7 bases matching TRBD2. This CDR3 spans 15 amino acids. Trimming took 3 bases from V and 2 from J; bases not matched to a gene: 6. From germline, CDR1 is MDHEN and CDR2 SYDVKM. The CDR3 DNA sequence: TGTGCCAGCAGTTTGGGGGGGGGACTTCAAGAGACCCAGTACTTC. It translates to CASSLGGGLQETQYF.

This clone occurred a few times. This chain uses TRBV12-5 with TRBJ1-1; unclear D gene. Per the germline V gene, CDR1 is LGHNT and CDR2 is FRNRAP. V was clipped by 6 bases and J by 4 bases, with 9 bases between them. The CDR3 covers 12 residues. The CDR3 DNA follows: TGTGCTAGTGGAACCCCGGTCACTGAAGCTTTCTTT. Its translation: CASGTPVTEAFF.

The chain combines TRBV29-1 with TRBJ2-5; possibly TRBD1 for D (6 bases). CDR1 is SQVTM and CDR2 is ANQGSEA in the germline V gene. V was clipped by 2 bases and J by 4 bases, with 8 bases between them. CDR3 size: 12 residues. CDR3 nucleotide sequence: TGCAGCGTTGAAAAGACAGGAGAGACCCAGTACTTC. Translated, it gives CSVEKTGETQYF.

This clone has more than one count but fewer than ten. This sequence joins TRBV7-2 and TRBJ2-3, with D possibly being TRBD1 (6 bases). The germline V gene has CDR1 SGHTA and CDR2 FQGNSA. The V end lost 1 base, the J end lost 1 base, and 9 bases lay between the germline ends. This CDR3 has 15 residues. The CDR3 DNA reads TGTGCCAGCAGCTTAGACAGGGCGGGCACAGATACGCAGTATTTT. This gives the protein CASSLDRAGTDTQYF.

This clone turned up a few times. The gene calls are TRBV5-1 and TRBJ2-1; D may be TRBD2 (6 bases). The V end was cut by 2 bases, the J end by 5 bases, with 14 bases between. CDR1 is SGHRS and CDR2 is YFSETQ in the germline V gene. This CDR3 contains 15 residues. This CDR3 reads CASSFSGARHNEQFF. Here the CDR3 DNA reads TGCGCCAGCAGCTTTAGCGGAGCACGCCACAATGAGCAGTTCTTC.

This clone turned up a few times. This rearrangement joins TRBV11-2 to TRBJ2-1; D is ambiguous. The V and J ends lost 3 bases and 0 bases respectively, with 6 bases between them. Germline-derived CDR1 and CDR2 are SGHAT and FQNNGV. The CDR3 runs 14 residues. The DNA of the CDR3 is TGTGCCAGCAGCTTGTCTTCCTCCTACAATGAGCAGTTCTTC. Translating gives CASSLSSSYNEQFF.

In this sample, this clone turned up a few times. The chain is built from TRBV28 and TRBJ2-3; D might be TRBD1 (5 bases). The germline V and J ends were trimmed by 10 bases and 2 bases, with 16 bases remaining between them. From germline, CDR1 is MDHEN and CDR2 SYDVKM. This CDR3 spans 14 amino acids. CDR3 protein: CATSGQGLTDTQYF. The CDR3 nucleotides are TGTGCCACCTCGGGCCAGGGCCTCACAGATACGCAGTATTTT.

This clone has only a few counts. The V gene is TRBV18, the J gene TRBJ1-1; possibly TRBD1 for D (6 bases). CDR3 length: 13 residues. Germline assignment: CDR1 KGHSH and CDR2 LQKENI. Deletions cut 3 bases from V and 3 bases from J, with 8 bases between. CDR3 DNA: TGTGCCAGCTCACCCAAGGGGGACACTGAAGCTTTCTTT. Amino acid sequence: CASSPKGDTEAFF.

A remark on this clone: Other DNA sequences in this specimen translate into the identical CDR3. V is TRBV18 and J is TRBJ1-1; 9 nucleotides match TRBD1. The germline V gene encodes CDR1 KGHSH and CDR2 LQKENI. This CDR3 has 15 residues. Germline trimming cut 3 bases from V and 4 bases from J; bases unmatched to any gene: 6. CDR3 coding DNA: TGTGCCAGCTCACCCGGGACAGGGTTTGGCACTGAAGCTTTCTTT. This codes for CASSPGTGFGTEAFF.

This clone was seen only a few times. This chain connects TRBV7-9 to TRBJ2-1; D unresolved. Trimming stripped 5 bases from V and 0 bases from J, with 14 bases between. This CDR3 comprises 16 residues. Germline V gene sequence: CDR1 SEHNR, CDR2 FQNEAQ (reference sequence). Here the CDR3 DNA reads TGTGCCAGCAGCCTACTCACGCTGAGCTCCTACAATGAGCAGTTCTTC. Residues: CASSLLTLSSYNEQFF.

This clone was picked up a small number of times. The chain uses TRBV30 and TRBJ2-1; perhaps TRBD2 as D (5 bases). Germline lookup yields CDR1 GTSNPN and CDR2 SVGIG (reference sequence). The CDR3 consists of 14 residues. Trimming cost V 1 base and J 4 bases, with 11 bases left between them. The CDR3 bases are TGTGCCTGGAGTGGAGGGATCAGGTACAATGAGCAGTTCTTC. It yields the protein CAWSGGIRYNEQFF.

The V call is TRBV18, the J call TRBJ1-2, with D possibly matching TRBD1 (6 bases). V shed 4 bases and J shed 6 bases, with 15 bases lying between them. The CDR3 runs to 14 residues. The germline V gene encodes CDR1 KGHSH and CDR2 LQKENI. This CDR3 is CASSHGEAGDGYTF. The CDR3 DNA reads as TGTGCCAGCTCACATGGGGAAGCAGGGGATGGCTACACCTTC.

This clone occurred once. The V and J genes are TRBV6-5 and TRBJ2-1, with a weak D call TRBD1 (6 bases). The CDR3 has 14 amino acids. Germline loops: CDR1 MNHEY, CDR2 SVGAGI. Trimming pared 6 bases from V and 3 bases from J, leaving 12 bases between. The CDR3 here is CASRRNRDYNEQFF. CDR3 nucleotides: TGTGCCAGCAGAAGAAACAGGGACTACAATGAGCAGTTCTTC.

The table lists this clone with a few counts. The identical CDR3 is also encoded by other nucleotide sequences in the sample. The CDR3 is CASSLGPGYGYTF. CDR3 DNA sequence: TGCGCCAGCAGCTTGGGTCCGGGATATGGCTACACCTTC. The genes are TRBV5-1 and TRBJ1-2; D is undetermined. Per the germline V gene, CDR1 is SGHRS and CDR2 is YFSETQ. V lost 0 bases and J 5 bases, leaving 8 bases between the germline ends. This CDR3 is 13 amino acids long.

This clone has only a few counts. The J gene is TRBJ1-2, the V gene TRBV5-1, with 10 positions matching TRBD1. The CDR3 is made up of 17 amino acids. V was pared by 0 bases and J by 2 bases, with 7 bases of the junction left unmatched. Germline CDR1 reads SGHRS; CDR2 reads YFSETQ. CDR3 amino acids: CASSLAGGTGANYGYTF. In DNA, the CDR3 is TGCGCCAGCAGCTTGGCCGGGGGGACAGGGGCGAACTATGGCTACACCTTC.

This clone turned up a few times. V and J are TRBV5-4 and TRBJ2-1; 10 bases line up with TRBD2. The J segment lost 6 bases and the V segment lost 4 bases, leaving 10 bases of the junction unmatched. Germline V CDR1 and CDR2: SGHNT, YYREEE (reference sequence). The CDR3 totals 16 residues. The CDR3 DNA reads TGTGCCAGCAGCCAGAGAGCGGGAGGGCCGCTCAATGAGCAGTTCTTC. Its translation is CASSQRAGGPLNEQFF.

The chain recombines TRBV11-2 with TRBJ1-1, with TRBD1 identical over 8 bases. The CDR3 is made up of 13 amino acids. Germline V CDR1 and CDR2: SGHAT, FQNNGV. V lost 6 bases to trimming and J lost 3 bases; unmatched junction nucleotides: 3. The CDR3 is CASRPQGDTEAFF. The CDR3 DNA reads TGTGCCAGCAGGCCACAGGGGGACACTGAAGCTTTCTTT.

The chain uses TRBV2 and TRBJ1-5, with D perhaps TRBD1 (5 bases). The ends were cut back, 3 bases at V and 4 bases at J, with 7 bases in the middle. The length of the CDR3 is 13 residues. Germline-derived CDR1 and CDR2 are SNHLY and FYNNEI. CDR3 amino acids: CASSDRENQPQHF. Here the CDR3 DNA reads TGTGCCAGCAGTGACAGGGAAAATCAGCCCCAGCATTTT.

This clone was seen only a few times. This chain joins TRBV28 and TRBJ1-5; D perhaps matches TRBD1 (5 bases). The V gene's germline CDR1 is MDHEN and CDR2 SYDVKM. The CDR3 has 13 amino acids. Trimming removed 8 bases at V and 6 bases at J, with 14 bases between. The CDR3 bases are TGTGCCAGCCGAGGTTGGGGCGGTCAGCCCCAGCATTTT. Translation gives CASRGWGGQPQHF.

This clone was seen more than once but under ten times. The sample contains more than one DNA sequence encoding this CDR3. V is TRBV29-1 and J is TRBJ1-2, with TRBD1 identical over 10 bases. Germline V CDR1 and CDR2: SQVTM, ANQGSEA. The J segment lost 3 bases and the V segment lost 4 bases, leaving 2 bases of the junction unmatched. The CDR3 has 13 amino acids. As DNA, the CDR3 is TGCAGCGTTGGGGACAGGGGAGACTATGGCTACACCTTC. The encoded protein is CSVGDRGDYGYTF.

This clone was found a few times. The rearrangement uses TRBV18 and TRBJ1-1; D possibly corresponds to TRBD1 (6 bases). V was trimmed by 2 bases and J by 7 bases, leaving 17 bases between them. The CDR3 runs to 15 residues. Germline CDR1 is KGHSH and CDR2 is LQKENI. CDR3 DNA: TGTGCCAGCTCACCAGTCTCGACAGGCGACCTTGAAGCTTTCTTT. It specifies CASSPVSTGDLEAFF. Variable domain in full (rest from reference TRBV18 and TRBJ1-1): NAGVMQNPRHLVRRRGQEARLRCSPMKGHSHVYWYRQLPEEGLKFMVYLQKENIIDESGMPKERFSAEFPKEGPSILRIQQVVRGDSAAYFCASSPVSTGDLEAFFGQGTRLTVV.

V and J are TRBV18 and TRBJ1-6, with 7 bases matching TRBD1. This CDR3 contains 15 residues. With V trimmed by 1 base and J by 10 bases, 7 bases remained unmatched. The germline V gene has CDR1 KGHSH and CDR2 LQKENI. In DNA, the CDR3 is TGTGCCAGCTCACCACAGGGACAGTCGCAATCACCCCTCCACTTT. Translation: CASSPQGQSQSPLHF.

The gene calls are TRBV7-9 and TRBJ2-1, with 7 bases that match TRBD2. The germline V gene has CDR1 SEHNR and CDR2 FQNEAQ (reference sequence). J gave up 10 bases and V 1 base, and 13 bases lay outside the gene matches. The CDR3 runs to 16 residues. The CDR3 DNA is TGTGCCAGCAGCTTAGGTCAAGAGACGGGGGGAAGGGAGCAGTTCTTC. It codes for CASSLGQETGGREQFF.

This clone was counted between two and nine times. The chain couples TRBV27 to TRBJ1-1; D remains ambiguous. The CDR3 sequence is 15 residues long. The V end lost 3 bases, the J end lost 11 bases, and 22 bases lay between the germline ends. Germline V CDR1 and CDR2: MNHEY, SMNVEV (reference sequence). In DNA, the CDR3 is TGTGCCAGCAGTTTTATCGGGTCGGCAGCTGCCCTGGCTTTCTTT. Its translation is CASSFIGSAAALAFF.

This CDR3 is CASSETANTEAFF. As DNA, the CDR3 is TGCGCCAGCAGTGAAACAGCTAACACTGAAGCTTTCTTT. The J gene is TRBJ1-1, the V gene TRBV10-1, with D unclear. The CDR3 has 13 residues. V was cut by 3 bases and J by 2 bases, with 7 bases left in between. Germline V CDR1 and CDR2: WNHNN, SYGVQD (reference sequence).

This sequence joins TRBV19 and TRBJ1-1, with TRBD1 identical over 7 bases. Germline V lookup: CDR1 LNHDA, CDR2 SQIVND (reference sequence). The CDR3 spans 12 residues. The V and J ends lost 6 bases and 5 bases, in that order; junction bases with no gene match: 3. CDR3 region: CASSVRGTEAFF. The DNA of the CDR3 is TGTGCCAGTAGCGTCAGGGGGACTGAAGCTTTCTTT.